This T cell receptor beta chain was identified during a study of PD-L1 blockade in urothelial cancer. Regarding this clone: The same CDR3 arises from other DNA sequences in this sample as well.

CDR1 is SGHTA and CDR2 is FQGNSA in the germline V gene. This CDR3 has 15 amino acids. V was clipped by 5 bases and J by 0 bases; unmatched bases: 4. As to time point: peripheral blood 6 weeks after treatment start. Clones were sequenced by immunoSEQ multiplex PCR, and TCRdb holds only the in-frame ones, with some missing. Altogether roughly 120,000 clones are present, more than 85% being singletons, with the ten largest covering approximately 1.7%. This receptor was taken from a man aged 55 to 70 with urothelial cancer. This sequence joins TRBV7-2 and TRBJ2-1, with 7 bases aligning to TRBD1. The sequencing here drew on PBMCs, taken around atezolizumab (anti-PD-L1) treatment. DNA for the CDR3: TGTGCCAGCAGCCCAGACAGGGACTCCTACAATGAGCAGTTCTTC. Encoded protein: CASSPDRDSYNEQFF. The entire variable domain, with the rest obtained from reference TRBV7-2 and TRBJ2-1, is as follows: GAGVSQSPSNKVTEKGKDVELRCDPISGHTALYWYRQSLGQGLEFLIYFQGNSAPDKSGLPSDRFSAERTGGSVSTLTIQRTQQEDSAVYLCASSPDRDSYNEQFFGPGTRLTVL.